The 24 T cell receptor beta chains presented below share a single source sample, sequenced in a study of T cell changes during pregnancy in multiple sclerosis. The repertoire was sequenced with immunoSEQ multiplex PCR; TCRdb's copy has only in-frame clones and lacks some. The sample holds about 39,000 clones, around 93% seen once. The specimen comprised CD4+ T cells from peripheral blood mononuclear cells, sampled after pregnancy. The receptors come from a female donor with multiple sclerosis, enrolled in a pregnancy study.

The CDR3 reads CASSLAGEEGYTF. The CDR3 region has the DNA TGTGCCAGCAGCTTGGCCGGGGAGGAAGGCTACACCTTC. V gene TRBV5-6 combines with J gene TRBJ1-2, with D unclear. CDR3 length: 13 residues. Germline-derived CDR1 and CDR2 are SGHDT and YYEEEE. The ends were cut back, 0 bases at V and 8 bases at J, with 11 bases in the middle.

The rearrangement joins TRBV5-1 to TRBJ1-1, with D hard to call. Trimming removed 4 bases at V and 3 bases at J, with 7 bases between. There are 12 residues in the CDR3. The germline V gene has CDR1 SGHRS and CDR2 YFSETQ. CDR3 nucleotides: TGCGCCAGCAGCCGAGCGGACACTGAAGCTTTCTTT. It is translated as CASSRADTEAFF.

This chain links TRBV7-2 with TRBJ1-5; D not certain. The CDR3 totals 13 residues. V lost 4 bases, J lost 7 bases, and 11 bases lay in between. The V gene's germline CDR1 is SGHTA and CDR2 FQGNSA. CDR3 sequence (DNA): TGTGCCAGCAGCTGGCTAGGAGGGCAGCCCCAGCATTTT. Protein: CASSWLGGQPQHF.

This rearrangement joins TRBV6-1 to TRBJ1-4, with a tentative D call TRBD1 (5 bases). Trimming shortened V by 8 bases and J by 6 bases, and 19 bases separated the two germline ends. The V gene's germline CDR1 is MNHNS and CDR2 SASEGT. CDR3 size: 15 residues. The CDR3 nucleotides read TGTGCCAGCTTCATGGGGGGAGGTGTGGATGAAAAACTGTTTTTT. Its translation: CASFMGGGVDEKLFF.

This chain's CDR3 is CASSADRGLYGYTF. Here the CDR3 DNA reads TGTGCCAGCAGTGCGGACAGGGGGCTTTATGGCTACACCTTC. V usage is TRBV19 and J usage is TRBJ1-2; TRBD1 matches 11 bases. Germline trimming cut 9 bases from V and 5 bases from J; bases unmatched to any gene: 8. Germline loops: CDR1 LNHDA, CDR2 SQIVND (reference sequence). This CDR3 spans 14 amino acids.

J is TRBJ1-2 and V is TRBV27; D remains ambiguous. This CDR3 has 14 amino acids. The V gene lost 7 bases and the J gene lost 5 bases, with 17 bases spanning the gap. Germline loops: CDR1 MNHEY, CDR2 SMNVEV (reference sequence). The CDR3 bases are TGTGCCAGCACCGCCCGGGGAGCACCTTATGGCTACACCTTC. Residues: CASTARGAPYGYTF.

The rearrangement joins TRBV5-4 to TRBJ2-5; TRBD2 aligns across 12 bases. The CDR3 loop spans 16 amino acids. The V gene's germline CDR1 is SGHNT and CDR2 YYREEE (reference sequence). Trimming cost V 5 bases and J 4 bases; bases outside gene matches: 9. In nucleotides, the CDR3 is TGTGCCAGCAGATCGGCTAGCGGGGGGGCCGGAGAGACCCAGTACTTC. Residues: CASRSASGGAGETQYF.

This sequence joins TRBV9 and TRBJ1-1, with D uncertain. Trimming pared 4 bases from V and 6 bases from J, leaving 19 bases between. Germline lookup yields CDR1 SGDLS and CDR2 YYNGEE. This CDR3 is built from 15 residues. The CDR3 bases are TGTGCCAGCAGCCCAGACCCCCGGAGGTGGTCTGAAGCTTTCTTT. This translates into CASSPDPRRWSEAFF.

The rearrangement links TRBV10-1 to TRBJ2-2; the D gene is possibly TRBD1 (6 bases). The V end was cut by 6 bases, the J end by 3 bases, with 11 bases between. The CDR3 totals 14 residues. The germline V gene has CDR1 WNHNN and CDR2 SYGVQD (reference sequence). CDR3 DNA sequence: TGCGCCAGCAGACAGGGTATCGACACCGGGGAGCTGTTTTTT. It yields the protein CASRQGIDTGELFF.

This clone has just one count. This chain links TRBV30 with TRBJ1-5; 11 bases are shared with TRBD1. This CDR3 contains 15 residues. The trim removed 0 bases at V and 5 bases at J, leaving 3 bases unmatched. The germline V gene has CDR1 GTSNPN and CDR2 SVGIG (reference sequence). CDR3: CAWSVRGQGDQPQHF. CDR3 nucleotides: TGTGCCTGGAGTGTACGGGGACAGGGGGATCAGCCCCAGCATTTT.

This chain uses TRBV2 with TRBJ2-3; 10 bases agree with TRBD2. The germline gives CDR1 SNHLY, CDR2 FYNNEI. CDR3 length: 13 residues. Losses at the gene ends were 7 bases for V and 3 bases for J; bases not matched to a gene: 1. The DNA of the CDR3 is TGTGCCAGCAATAGCGGGGGGACAGATACGCAGTATTTT. Residues: CASNSGGTDTQYF.

The rearrangement links TRBV5-8 to TRBJ2-7; 10 nucleotides match TRBD1. The CDR3 totals 15 residues. Losses at the gene ends were 2 bases for V and 2 bases for J; bases not matched to a gene: 4. Germline V gives CDR1 SGHTS, CDR2 YDEGEE. The CDR3 loop is CASSLPGQGTYEQYF. CDR3 bases: TGTGCCAGCAGCTTACCGGGACAGGGGACCTACGAGCAGTACTTC.

The chain is built from TRBV9 and TRBJ2-1, with 8 bases lining up with TRBD1. The CDR3 is made up of 15 amino acids. V shed 0 bases, J shed 10 bases, and the junction held 9 bases outside the gene matches. In germline, CDR1 is SGDLS, CDR2 YYNGEE. This CDR3 is CASSVATGQGGEQFF. DNA of the CDR3: TGTGCCAGCAGCGTAGCCACCGGACAGGGCGGCGAGCAGTTCTTC. The whole variable domain, remainder taken from reference TRBV9 and TRBJ2-1, is DSGVTQTPKHLITATGQRVTLRCSPRSGDLSVYWYQQSLDQGLQFLIQYYNGEERAKGNILERFSAQQFPDLHSELNLSSLELGDSALYFCASSVATGQGGEQFFGPGTRLTVL.

This clone was seen a single time. The chain combines TRBV7-3 with TRBJ2-3; the D is unclear. CDR1 and CDR2 (germline): SGHTA, FQGTGA. Deletions cut 2 bases from V and 5 bases from J, with 8 bases between. The CDR3 consists of 13 residues. The CDR3 region has the DNA TGTGCCAGCAGCTTATCGGCGGTAGATACGCAGTATTTT. Translation: CASSLSAVDTQYF.

The V call is TRBV2, the J call TRBJ1-1; D might be TRBD1 (5 bases). Trimming left V 7 bases short and J 1 base short, with 13 bases between. The CDR3 is 14 amino acids. Germline CDR1 reads SNHLY; CDR2 reads FYNNEI. CDR3 amino acids: CASIWLRENTEAFF. The CDR3, as DNA: TGTGCCAGCATCTGGCTCAGGGAGAACACTGAAGCTTTCTTT.

The rearrangement links TRBV9 to TRBJ2-7; no reliable D call. The length of the CDR3 is 14 residues. Germline values: CDR1 SGDLS, CDR2 YYNGEE. V lost 0 bases to trimming and J lost 0 bases, with 7 bases between them. The CDR3 reads CASSVEPGSYEQYF. As DNA, the CDR3 is TGTGCCAGCAGCGTAGAGCCCGGCTCCTACGAGCAGTACTTC.

This chain joins TRBV14 and TRBJ2-6; TRBD1 aligns across 7 bases. Germline assignment: CDR1 SGHDN and CDR2 FVKESK. The CDR3 length is 16 residues. V was pared by 5 bases and J by 1 base, with 5 bases of the junction left unmatched. The CDR3: CASSVYRGSGANVLTF. In nucleotides, the CDR3 is TGTGCCAGCAGCGTTTACAGGGGTTCTGGGGCCAACGTCCTGACTTTC.

This chain links TRBV6-1 with TRBJ1-1; 8 bases are a match to TRBD1. V lost 5 bases to trimming and J lost 3 bases; unmatched junction nucleotides: 8. The CDR3 is made up of 15 amino acids. Germline values: CDR1 MNHNS, CDR2 SASEGT. As DNA, the CDR3 is TGTGCCAGCAGTAGTCCCGGGACAGGAGACACTGAAGCTTTCTTT. It is translated as CASSSPGTGDTEAFF.

J is TRBJ1-5 and V is TRBV15, with D perhaps TRBD1 (6 bases). V was clipped by 3 bases and J by 5 bases, with 11 bases between them. Germline V gives CDR1 LNHNV, CDR2 YYDKDF (reference sequence). The length of the CDR3 is 14 residues. As DNA, the CDR3 is TGTGCCACCAGCAGGGGGACATGGGATCAGCCCCAGCATTTT. Amino acid sequence: CATSRGTWDQPQHF.

The table lists this clone with a count of one. The rearrangement links TRBV21-1 to TRBJ2-2; the DNA was not compared with TRBD2, the D call given in the table. TRBV21-1 is a known pseudogene. The CDR3 totals 15 residues. The CDR3 coding sequence is TGTGCCAGCAGCAAATCGCCAACTTACACCGGGGAGCTGTTTTTT. Its translation: CASSKSPTYTGELFF.

The V gene is TRBV5-1, the J gene TRBJ2-7; TRBD2 matches at 9 bases. The CDR3 loop spans 16 amino acids. Germline assignment: CDR1 SGHRS and CDR2 YFSETQ. Trimming took 0 bases from V and 4 from J; bases not matched to a gene: 8. CDR3 coding DNA: TGCGCCAGCAGCTTGGATCCTCTAGCGGGGAAATACGAGCAGTACTTC. This gives the protein CASSLDPLAGKYEQYF. The whole variable domain, filled in from reference TRBV5-1 and TRBJ2-7, reads KAGVTQTPRYLIKTRGQQVTLSCSPISGHRSVSWYQQTPGQGLQFLFEYFSETQRNKGNFPGRFSGRQFSNSRSEMNVSTLELGDSALYLCASSLDPLAGKYEQYFGPGTRLTVT.

The chain is built from TRBV16 and TRBJ1-1, with 11 bases aligning to TRBD1. From germline, CDR1 is KGHSY and CDR2 FQNENV. The CDR3 is 16 amino acids. Losses at the gene ends were 0 bases for V and 6 bases for J; bases not matched to a gene: 6. The CDR3: CASSQSSGQGAAEAFF. DNA for the CDR3: TGTGCCAGCAGCCAATCCTCCGGACAGGGGGCCGCTGAAGCTTTCTTT.

The chain is built from TRBV30 and TRBJ2-2, with a tentative D call TRBD2 (5 bases). Germline CDR1 GTSNPN, CDR2 SVGIG (reference sequence). The V end was cut by 1 base, the J end by 6 bases, with 12 bases between. The CDR3 contains 14 residues. The CDR3 region has the DNA TGTGCCTGGAGTGCAGAGGGTAGGGCCGGGGAGCTGTTTTTT. Translated: CAWSAEGRAGELFF.

The chain joins TRBV7-8 to TRBJ1-5; D possibly corresponds to TRBD1 (5 bases). The CDR3 is 15 residues long. Germline CDR1 and CDR2: SGHVS and FQNEAQ. V lost 2 bases, J lost 0 bases, and 8 bases lay in between. The DNA of the CDR3 is TGTGCCAGCAGCTTACCAGGGAATAGCAATCAGCCCCAGCATTTT. This gives the protein CASSLPGNSNQPQHF.